The sequence of this TCR beta chain was determined in a study of OX40 agonist ivuxolimab in advanced cancers. Broadly, across the study: Ivuxolimab was a fully human IgG2 agonistic monoclonal antibody targeting the costimulatory receptor OX40 (CD134). Intravenous ivuxolimab was administered to patients every 2 weeks at six dose levels: 0.01, 0.1, 0.3, 1.5, 3 and 10 mg/kg. Among the approximately 54 dose-escalation patients, about 19 had hepatocellular carcinoma, 15 or so melanoma, 9 renal cell carcinoma and 9 head and neck cancer. The dose-escalation cohort was 82.7% male with a mean age of around 62 years, ranging from 23 to 79. Patients were allowed to have had prior anti-PD-1, anti-PD-L1 or anti-CTLA-4 therapy, and roughly 40% of the dose-escalation patients had previously received checkpoint inhibitors. Three dose-escalation patients achieved partial responses, one with hepatocellular carcinoma and two with cutaneous melanoma. The purpose of peripheral TCRbeta sequencing was to test whether ivuxolimab changed TCR sequence diversity and led to clonal T-cell expansion. The monotherapy dose-escalation portion (N ≈ 52 patients) of the phase I ivuxolimab trial is reported in the paper. Results the study describes overall, beyond this receptor: Low levels of normalized T-cell clonal expansion were also seen in some nonresponding patients. After ivuxolimab, expanded clones were on average more numerous among CD8+ T cells than among CD4+ T cells. At doses from 0.1 to 3.0 mg/kg, clonal expansion was seen in both CD4+ and CD8+ blood T cells between baseline and week 6. In partial responders in the 0.1-3.0 mg/kg groups, normalized peripheral clonal expansion was found to be among the lowest, especially among CD8+ T cells. The antigen specificity of the peripheral T cells that underwent clonal expansion was not determined.

The trial excluded patients who had a history of autoimmune disease or were on systemic immunosuppression. Peripheral blood for TCR sequencing was drawn from every dose cohort at baseline, at cycle 4 day 1 and at cycle 7 day 1. Samples came from an open-label, multicenter, first-in-human phase I dose-escalation trial of ivuxolimab. Adults with locally advanced or metastatic head and neck squamous cell, hepatocellular, melanoma or renal cell carcinoma were enrolled in the trial. Before TCR sequencing, CD4+ and CD8+ T cells were separately sorted from peripheral blood. The CDR3 measures 16 amino acids from cysteine to phenylalanine. Kept here is only the CDR3 DNA, which spans 48 bases and is read in frame from base 1. The germline V gene supplies CDR1 SGHDT and CDR2 YYEEEE. V lost 3 bases and J lost 9 bases, and the count of bases not matched to a germline gene is 11. Comment on this clone: No antigen is known for it. Per-base qualities were not stored, and no clone one base away is much larger.

Genomic DNA was extracted from sorted cells for sequencing of the TCRbeta CDR3 region. The immunoSEQ Assay was used to sequence the TCRbeta CDR3 regions. TCRdb provides this immuneACCESS table in a form limited to in-frame rearrangements. Some clones are lacking; in checked studies, under half of them reflect an unresolved V gene, and why the rest are absent is not known. The table for this sample lists approximately 74,000 clones; 80% to 95% of them were counted only once. 0.5% to 0.55% of the sample belongs to the ten largest clones. The source is an adult with an advanced solid tumor such as melanoma, head and neck, liver or kidney cancer. The material sequenced was CD4+ or CD8+ T cells sorted from blood, taken in a trial of the OX40 agonist ivuxolimab. Rearrangement joined TRBV5-6 to TRBJ1-6, with TRBD1 identical over 8 junction bases. At the DNA level, the sequence is TGTGCCAGCAGCTCCTACCCTCAGGGGGCAGGTTCACCCCTCCACTTT. Its coded protein is CASSSYPQGAGSPLHF.